The 15 T cell receptor beta chains below come from one sample, sequenced in a study of cytomegalovirus exposure and HLA in healthy donors. A multiplex PCR was run with 60 Vbeta primers and 13 Jbeta primers. Using immunoSEQ multiplex PCR, the repertoire was profiled, and TCRdb retains in-frame clones only, with some absent. The sample table includes 200,000 to 250,000 clones. Material for sequencing was PBMCs. The source of these receptors is a woman between 25 and 40 years old in good health and CMV-seropositive.

The rearrangement joins TRBV7-2 to TRBJ2-6; D ambiguous. Germline CDR1 is SGHTA and CDR2 is FQGNSA. The CDR3 runs 18 residues. The V and J ends lost 1 base and 0 bases respectively, with 13 bases between them. The CDR3 loop reads CASSLGSTAYSGANVLTF. The CDR3 DNA follows: TGTGCCAGCAGCTTAGGTAGTACTGCCTACTCTGGGGCCAACGTCCTGACTTTC.

The chain employs TRBV6-5 and TRBJ2-5; TRBD1 matches at 9 bases. CDR3 length equals 13 residues. CDR1 MNHEY and CDR2 SVGAGI come from the germline V gene. The trim removed 10 bases at V and 3 bases at J, leaving 6 bases unmatched. CDR3 nucleotides: TGTGCCACAGGGAGGACAGGGGAAGAGACCCAGTACTTC. Translation: CATGRTGEETQYF.

The rearrangement uses TRBV6-4 and TRBJ1-2; TRBD1 might be the D (6 bases). With 4 bases removed from V and 4 bases from J, the gap between germline ends came to 16 bases. The V gene's germline CDR1 is MRHNA and CDR2 SNTAGT. The length of the CDR3 is 15 residues. This CDR3 is CASSVTQTGFYGYTF. As DNA, the CDR3 is TGTGCCAGCAGTGTCACTCAAACAGGGTTCTATGGCTACACCTTC.

The chain uses TRBV6-7 and TRBJ2-7, with TRBD2 matching over 8 bases. TRBV6-7 is an ORF, with its function uncertain. CDR3 length equals 14 residues. V trimming: 9 bases; J trimming: 4 bases; junction bases outside the gene matches: 11. The CDR3 spells CARGLEGIGYEQYF. In nucleotides, the CDR3 is TGTGCCAGGGGACTAGAGGGGATCGGGTACGAGCAGTACTTC.

The gene calls are TRBV15 and TRBJ1-6; D is possibly TRBD1 (5 bases). Trimming shortened V by 1 base and J by 0 bases, and 10 bases separated the two germline ends. In germline, CDR1 is LNHNV, CDR2 YYDKDF (reference sequence). The CDR3 is 17 amino acids. CDR3 nucleotides: TGTGCCACCAGCAGAGGTGGGGGGACCTCCTATAATTCACCCCTCCACTTT. It yields the protein CATSRGGGTSYNSPLHF.

The rearrangement uses TRBV6-6 and TRBJ2-1, with 9 nucleotides matching TRBD2. The CDR3 is made up of 14 amino acids. Trimming took 6 bases from V and 7 from J; bases not matched to a gene: 7. Germline assignment: CDR1 MNHNY and CDR2 SVGAGI (reference sequence). Written as DNA, the CDR3 is TGTGCCAGCAGAGCGGGGGGCGTGGGAAATGAGCAGTTCTTC. This encodes CASRAGGVGNEQFF.

The chain couples TRBV28 to TRBJ2-5; TRBD1 might be the D (6 bases). CDR3 length equals 15 residues. V was cut by 3 bases and J by 7 bases, with 18 bases left in between. Germline-derived CDR1 and CDR2 are MDHEN and SYDVKM. CDR3 in amino acids: CASSFFRRDKWTQYF. The CDR3 bases are TGTGCCAGCAGTTTTTTCCGCCGGGACAAGTGGACCCAGTACTTC. Supplemented by reference TRBV28 and TRBJ2-5, the full variable domain reads DVKVTQSSRYLVKRTGEKVFLECVQDMDHENMFWYRQDPGLGLRLIYFSYDVKMKEKGDIPEGYSVSREKKERFSLILESASTNQTSMYLCASSFFRRDKWTQYFGPGTRLLVL.

V gene TRBV7-6 combines with J gene TRBJ2-3; possibly TRBD1 for D (6 bases). CDR3 length equals 15 residues. Germline V gives CDR1 SGHVS, CDR2 FNYEAQ. V lost 5 bases to trimming and J lost 3 bases, with 15 bases between them. CDR3 residues: CASSPPGARTDTQYF. The CDR3 region has the DNA TGTGCCAGCAGCCCCCCAGGGGCGCGAACAGATACGCAGTATTTT.

V gene TRBV2 combines with J gene TRBJ1-4, with a possible D match to TRBD1 (6 bases). The germline V gene has CDR1 SNHLY and CDR2 FYNNEI. Trimming shortened V by 5 bases and J by 7 bases, and 11 bases separated the two germline ends. This CDR3 is 13 amino acids long. The DNA for the CDR3 is TGTGCCAGCAGTATCCGACAGGCTGAAAAACTGTTTTTT. It translates to CASSIRQAEKLFF.

The chain carries TRBV4-1 and TRBJ1-4; possibly TRBD1 for D (6 bases). Trimming shortened V by 5 bases and J by 13 bases, and 20 bases separated the two germline ends. The CDR3 is made up of 14 amino acids. CDR1 is MGHRA and CDR2 is YSYEKL in the germline V gene. CDR3 loop: CASSVIEALGGLFF. Written as DNA, the CDR3 is TGCGCCAGCAGCGTAATAGAGGCACTAGGGGGACTGTTTTTT.

The CDR3 DNA follows: TGCGCCAGCAGTGAGTCGAAGGAAACAGGTTACAATGAGCAGTTCTTC. It yields the protein CASSESKETGYNEQFF. The chain recombines TRBV10-1 with TRBJ2-1; D perhaps matches TRBD1 (5 bases). Trimming stripped 0 bases from V and 4 bases from J, with 13 bases between. CDR1 is WNHNN and CDR2 is SYGVQD in the germline V gene (reference sequence). The CDR3 contains 16 residues.

The chain carries TRBV2 and TRBJ1-4; D unresolved. The CDR3 consists of 13 residues. Per germline, CDR1 SNHLY and CDR2 FYNNEI. Between the trimmed V and J ends, which lost 9 bases and 3 bases, there was a span of 11 bases. Written as DNA, the CDR3 is TGTGCCAGTACGAGGGATGCTAATGAAAAACTGTTTTTT. Translation: CASTRDANEKLFF.

The genes are TRBV27 and TRBJ1-4; D is ambiguous. Trimming stripped 10 bases from V and 4 bases from J, with 13 bases between. In germline, CDR1 is MNHEY, CDR2 SMNVEV (reference sequence). This CDR3 has 13 amino acids. CDR3 protein: CATRGLINEKLFF. The CDR3 DNA is TGTGCCACCCGGGGATTAATTAATGAAAAACTGTTTTTT.

Of note for this clone: The same CDR3 also results from other DNA sequences found in this sample. V usage is TRBV4-1 and J usage is TRBJ1-2; D not resolved. Between the trimmed V and J ends, which lost 1 base and 11 bases, there was a span of 23 bases. Germline CDR1 MGHRA, CDR2 YSYEKL. This CDR3 region has 16 residues. The CDR3 nucleotides are TGCGCCAGCAGCCAAGTAGTGATCCGGGATGGCTCCGGTTACACCTTC. Encoded protein: CASSQVVIRDGSGYTF.

The J gene is TRBJ2-5, the V gene TRBV7-8; D gene unclear. Germline CDR1 SGHVS, CDR2 FQNEAQ. The CDR3 is 13 amino acids. Deletions cut 4 bases from V and 0 bases from J, with 6 bases between. CDR3 residues: CASSSLYQETQYF. CDR3 nucleotide sequence: TGTGCCAGCAGCTCCCTATACCAAGAGACCCAGTACTTC.